Sequencing of this T cell receptor (beta chain) was carried out in a study of neurological immune-mediated disorders. Sorted libraries were derived from more than 900,000 CD4+ or CD8+ T cells. The sample holds many counts of this clonotype. The team produced cDNA through 5'RACE using 10-nucleotide random UMIs. Sequencing of 15-18 subjects in each run yielded over 190 million TCR-beta sequences. TCRdb passed the 5' RACE reads through MiXCR, listing each CDR3 protein once. The data contain 40,000 to 45,000 distinct CDR3 sequences, 6% to 7% of them singletons. The specimen was CD4+ T cells from blood. The origin of this receptor is a woman in her 40s in good health.

CDR3 protein: CSVESWVDFGAFF. CDR3 sequence (DNA): TGCAGCGTTGAAAGCTGGGTAGATTTCGGAGCTTTCTTT. V usage is TRBV29-1 and J usage is TRBJ1-1; D unclear. This CDR3 spans 13 amino acids. The germline V gene has CDR1 SQVTM and CDR2 ANQGSEA. V lost 2 bases and J 10 bases, leaving 17 bases between the germline ends.